Presented here are 8 T cell receptor beta chains from one specimen sequenced in a study of Graves' ophthalmopathy and Graves' hyperthyroidism. The authors amplified TCR beta CDR3 regions, and they did so from RNA transcripts for repertoire sequencing. HTBI-primed first-round RT-PCR preceded second-round multiplex PCR. TCRdb itself ran the multiplex PCR reads through MiXCR, one entry per CDR3 protein. The table lists around 1,200,000 distinct CDR3 sequences, 35% to 40% of them singletons, with approximately 10% in the top ten. The sample was peripheral blood or thyroid tissue (not recorded which). The receptors were sampled from an adult man with Graves' hyperthyroidism.

The V call is TRBV10-3, the J call TRBJ1-2; D is undetermined. The ends were cut back, 3 bases at V and 3 bases at J, with 11 bases in the middle. The CDR3 loop spans 14 amino acids. CDR1 and CDR2 from the germline V gene are ENHRY and SYGVKD. In DNA form, the CDR3 reads TGTGCCATCAGTGAAATAGGGCGGGACTATGGCTACACCTTC. Translation gives CAISEIGRDYGYTF.

J is TRBJ2-3 and V is TRBV7-3, with D uncertain. V lost 5 bases to trimming and J lost 2 bases, with 5 bases between them. Germline-derived CDR1 and CDR2 are SGHTA and FQGTGA. The CDR3 extends over 12 amino acids. The CDR3 protein is CASSRVTDTQYF. CDR3 nucleotide sequence: TGTGCCAGCAGCAGGGTCACAGATACGCAGTATTTT. Complete variable domain (other parts from reference TRBV7-3 and TRBJ2-3): GAGVSQTPSNKVTEKGKYVELRCDPISGHTALYWYRQSLGQGPEFLIYFQGTGAADDSGLPNDRFFAVRPEGSVSTLKIQRTERGDSAVYLCASSRVTDTQYFGPGTRLTVL.

This clonotype has only a few counts. Compared with germline, one end of the junction differs, possibly owing to a read error. The chain carries TRBV2 and TRBJ1-4; 9 bases are shared with TRBD1. There are 11 residues in the CDR3. Per germline, CDR1 SNHLY and CDR2 FYNNEI. DNA for the CDR3: TGTGCCAGCAGCAGGGACAGGGCTCCTGTTTTT. Its translation: CASSRDRAPVF.

This clonotype has ten or more counts. The chain links TRBV20-1 to TRBJ1-1, with TRBD1 as a possible D gene (5 bases). V was clipped by 1 base and J by 4 bases, with 16 bases between them. The CDR3 covers 15 residues. The germline V gene has CDR1 DFQATT and CDR2 SNEGSKA (reference sequence). CDR3 amino acids: CSARGGTVRGTEAFF. CDR3 bases: TGCAGTGCTAGAGGTGGGACGGTAAGGGGCACTGAAGCTTTCTTT.

This chain uses TRBV29-1 with TRBJ1-1; 9 bases map to TRBD1. Germline CDR1 and CDR2: SQVTM and ANQGSEA. CDR3 size: 15 residues. The ends lost 6 bases at V and 2 bases at J; junction bases unmatched: 10. The CDR3 region has the DNA TGCAGCGTGGGACAGGGTTTAGGAGGAAACACTGAAGCTTTCTTT. Translating it yields CSVGQGLGGNTEAFF.

For this clonotype: A junction boundary mismatches the germline segment, possibly from a read error. The rearrangement uses TRBV10-3 and TRBJ1-3; D gene unclear. The CDR3 covers 14 residues. In germline, CDR1 is ENHRY, CDR2 SYGVKD. The CDR3 region has the DNA TGTGCCAGCAGTTACTCGACCCGTGGAAACACCATATATTTT. Its translation is CASSYSTRGNTIYF.

This clonotype was recorded at least ten times. V usage is TRBV10-3 and J usage is TRBJ2-7; 10 nucleotides line up with TRBD2. The CDR3 loop spans 15 amino acids. Germline trimming cut 3 bases from V and 7 bases from J; bases unmatched to any gene: 9. Germline values: CDR1 ENHRY, CDR2 SYGVKD. CDR3 region: CAISDSQLAGREQYF. Written as DNA, the CDR3 is TGTGCCATCAGTGACTCTCAACTAGCGGGGAGGGAGCAGTACTTC.

This clonotype was recorded at least ten times. The gene calls are TRBV10-3 and TRBJ1-3; 8 positions match TRBD1. From germline, CDR1 is ENHRY and CDR2 SYGVKD. The CDR3 extends over 20 amino acids. The trim removed 4 bases at V and 2 bases at J, leaving 19 bases unmatched. CDR3 in amino acids: CAISVQGQGDKGGPGNTIYF. The CDR3 nucleotides are TGTGCCATCAGTGTTCAAGGACAGGGAGATAAAGGAGGTCCTGGAAACACCATATATTTT.